This record covers a single TCR beta chain. V lost 5 bases to trimming and J lost 4 bases, with 17 bases between them. This CDR3 region has 16 residues. CDR1 and CDR2 (germline): SGHTA, FQGTGA. These data come from a study of graft-versus-host responses after intestinal transplantation. Only in-frame clones appear in the TCRdb table, and some are missing; sequencing was by immunoSEQ multiplex PCR. The profile shows approximately 74,000 clones, 92% of them singletons. The V gene is TRBV7-3, the J gene TRBJ2-2, with D perhaps matching TRBD2 (6 bases). This TCR came from a human patient who received an intestinal transplant, so some T cells may come from the graft donor. The sample in question was PBMCs, obtained 98 days after intestinal transplantation. The CDR3 nucleotides read TGTGCCAGCAGCCCGGTAATGGGAGGTGTCACCGGGGAGCTGTTTTTT. Encoded protein: CASSPVMGGVTGELFF.